This note documents a single TCR beta chain sequence. Methods used by the authors: Scientists estimated how many nucleated cells there were by amplifying reference gene primers. Some clones are missing from TCRdb's copy, which holds only in-frame ones; the method was immunoSEQ multiplex PCR. V and J calls and clone size are as listed in that table; D and trimming were resolved from the DNA. Of 65,000 to 95,000 clones detected, approximately 92% appear once; the ten largest clones hold approximately 8.9%. The CDR3 extends over 17 amino acids. In germline, CDR1 is SEHNR, CDR2 FQNEAQ (reference sequence). V was cut by 5 bases and J by 0 bases, with 19 bases left in between. This entry is derived from a study of blood T cell repertoires in COVID-19. For the study at large: Spain, Italy and the United States supplied samples that represented acute and convalescent COVID-19. In each case, the material was cDNA or gDNA derived from T cells, B-cell-depleted T cells, or PBMCs.

The chain joins TRBV7-9 to TRBJ2-5, with D possibly being TRBD2 (5 bases). This receptor was identified in an older man with acute or convalescent COVID-19. The sequencing sample was made of peripheral blood. The CDR3 region is CASSPAAGGSYQETQYF. The DNA of the CDR3 is TGTGCCAGCAGCCCGGCCGCGGGCGGTTCCTACCAAGAGACCCAGTACTTC.